Listed below are T cell receptor beta chains from one sample, sequenced in a study of OX40 agonist ivuxolimab in advanced cancers. Only in-frame clones appear in the TCRdb table, and some are missing; sequencing was by immunoSEQ multiplex PCR. The table includes tens of thousands of clones, roughly 92% detected once. The sequencing used CD4+ or CD8+ T cells sorted from blood, collected in a trial of the OX40 agonist ivuxolimab. The receptors shown here come from an adult with an advanced solid tumor such as melanoma, head and neck, liver or kidney cancer. The CDR3 runs from the conserved cysteine through the conserved F or W. D genes are given only for firm matches. A row's size may be missing; if present it is once, few, many or a size class.

clone_size	v_call	j_call	d_call	cdr3_nt	cdr3_aa
.	TRBV6-1	TRBJ1-4	.	TGTGCCAGCAGAAGGGGCTGGATAGGGGGGGAAAAACTGTTTTTT	CASRRGWIGGEKLFF
.	TRBV5-1	TRBJ2-2	.	TGCGCCAGCAGCTTGGGTCCAGGACTAAACACCGGGGAGCTGTTTTTT	CASSLGPGLNTGELFF
.	TRBV5-1	TRBJ2-2	.	TGCGCCAGCAGCCTTCGACCTCTCAGCCCCGACACCGGGGAGCTGTTTTTT	CASSLRPLSPDTGELFF
.	TRBV21-1	TRBJ2-1	.	TGTGCCAGCAGCAAAGGGAGGGGACTAGCGGGAGGGCCGAACGCCCATTCATGTAATGAGCAGTTCTTC	CASSKGRGLAGGPNAHSCNEQFF
.	TRBV6-4	TRBJ2-2	.	TGTGCCAGCAGCCAACAGGGTGGGAGCCACGGGGAGCTGTTTTTT	CASSQQGGSHGELFF
once	TRBV5-4	TRBJ2-7	TRBD1	TGTGCCAGCACCTTGGGTCCGACAGGGGAATCCTACGAGCAGTACTTC	CASTLGPTGESYEQYF
.	TRBV14	TRBJ2-1	TRBD2	TGTGCCAGCAGCCAAGAACCAGCGGGGGGCCCAGGCTCCTACAATGAGCAGTTCTTC	CASSQEPAGGPGSYNEQFF
.	TRBV28	TRBJ1-1	.	TGTGCCAGCAGTCTACGCGGGGGGCAGAACACTGAAGCTTTCTTT	CASSLRGGQNTEAFF
.	TRBV5-1	TRBJ2-7	.	TGCGCCAGCAGGACCGACAGGTCCTACGAGCAGTACTTC	CASRTDRSYEQYF
.	TRBV7-8	TRBJ2-5	.	TGTGCCAGCAGCTTAGGTTGGGTCGGGGAGACCCAGTACTTC	CASSLGWVGETQYF
.	TRBV25-1	TRBJ2-6	.	TGTGCCAGCAGTGACCGGACTGGAGGGGCCAACGTCCTGACTTTC	CASSDRTGGANVLTF
once	TRBV11-2	TRBJ2-5	.	TGTGCCAGCAGCTATCAACAGGGATGGGAGACCCAGTACTTC	CASSYQQGWETQYF
.	TRBV2	TRBJ1-1	.	TGTGCCAGCACTACGTTTATCGACACTGAAGCTTTCTTT	CASTTFIDTEAFF
.	TRBV5-1	TRBJ2-3	TRBD2	TGCGCCAGCAGCTGGCGGGGGGCCCTCACAGATACGCAGTATTTT	CASSWRGALTDTQYF
.	TRBV30	TRBJ1-5	.	TGTGCCTGGACGGGGTCCGGCGGTCAGCCCCAGCATTTT	CAWTGSGGQPQHF
.	TRBV28	TRBJ2-5	.	TGTGCCAGCACCGCCGGGGGATCTGGAGAGACCCAGTACTTC	CASTAGGSGETQYF
.	TRBV30	TRBJ2-2	.	TGTGCCTCTCTAGAGGGGACCGGGGAGCTGTTTTTT	CASLEGTGELFF
.	TRBV28	TRBJ1-2	.	TGTGCCAGCAGCGAACCCCCAATCTATGGCTACACCTTC	CASSEPPIYGYTF
.	TRBV5-1	TRBJ2-2	.	TGCGCCAGCAGCTTTTCGATAGGGGAGCTGTTTTTT	CASSFSIGELFF
.	TRBV4-1	TRBJ1-2	.	TGCGCCAGCAGCCAAGACTTACGGTTGGGCTACACCTTC	CASSQDLRLGYTF
.	TRBV6-5	TRBJ2-1	.	TGTGCCAGCAGTTCCGGGACTGGGGGGTACAATGAGCAGTTCTTC	CASSSGTGGYNEQFF
.	TRBV10-3	TRBJ1-1	.	TGTGCCATCAGTGGGGGACGGGAGAACACTGAAGCTTTCTTT	CAISGGRENTEAFF
once	TRBV5-1	TRBJ2-5	TRBD2	TGCGCCAGCAGCAGAAGCGGGAGGGCGGAAGAGACCCAGTACTTC	CASSRSGRAEETQYF
.	TRBV27	TRBJ1-5	.	TGTGCCAGCAGCTTAACACGGGGCAATCAGCCCCAGCATTTT	CASSLTRGNQPQHF
.	TRBV2	TRBJ1-1	.	TGTGCCAGCAGTGGGGGGGCTGGGACTGAAGCTTTCTTT	CASSGGAGTEAFF
.	TRBV6-5	TRBJ2-7	.	TGTGCCAGCAGGCTGACTAGCTCCTACGAGCAGTACTTC	CASRLTSSYEQYF
.	TRBV5-5	TRBJ2-2	.	TGTGCCAGCAGCTTGGGGGCGGGGAACACCGGGGAGCTGTTTTTT	CASSLGAGNTGELFF
.	TRBV10-3	TRBJ1-5	TRBD1	TGTGCCATCCGAGACAGGGGGCAGCCCCAGCATTTT	CAIRDRGQPQHF
.	TRBV30	TRBJ2-7	TRBD2	TGTGCCTGGAGTGTAGGTAGCGGGGGGGCGGACGAGCAGTACTTC	CAWSVGSGGADEQYF
once	TRBV13	TRBJ1-2	.	TGTGCCAGCAGCTTAGGGGCGTATGGCTACACCTTC	CASSLGAYGYTF
.	TRBV5-1	TRBJ1-3	TRBD1	TGCGCCAGCAGCTTCGGGACAGGCTCTGGAAACACCATATATTTT	CASSFGTGSGNTIYF
.	TRBV6-4	TRBJ1-1	TRBD1	TGTGCCAGCAGTTCCGGGACAGGGGGCCTCCGCACTGAAGCTTTCTTT	CASSSGTGGLRTEAFF
.	TRBV5-4	TRBJ1-2	.	TGTGCCAGCAGCTTGATGGGGGGCCCGCCCGGGACTGGCTACACCTTC	CASSLMGGPPGTGYTF